These 17 T cell receptor beta chains were all obtained from the same sample, sequenced in a study of T cells after yellow fever vaccination. From the 5' RACE reads, TCRdb called clonotypes with MiXCR, one entry per CDR3 protein. The table has roughly 240,000 distinct CDR3 sequences, over 6.5% seen once; the top ten hold approximately 1%. The specimen comprised CD4+ T cells sorted from PBMCs, sampled on the day of the yellow fever booster vaccination. The receptors come from a man between 25 and 39 years old who received the YFV17D yellow fever vaccine.

This clonotype was picked up many times. The CDR3 reads CASSFSGRATDTQYF. In DNA, the CDR3 is TGTGCCAGCAGCTTTAGCGGGAGGGCCACAGATACGCAGTATTTT. The gene calls are TRBV11-2 and TRBJ2-3, with 11 bases identical to TRBD2. Trimming took 3 bases from V and 2 from J; bases not matched to a gene: 1. The CDR3 runs 15 residues. Germline assignment: CDR1 SGHAT and CDR2 FQNNGV.

This clonotype was found a few times. The chain employs TRBV5-4 and TRBJ2-1, with D tentatively TRBD1 or TRBD2 (6 bases each). The CDR3 sequence is 16 residues long. The ends were cut back, 4 bases at V and 3 bases at J, with 17 bases in the middle. Germline lookup yields CDR1 SGHNT and CDR2 YYREEE (reference sequence). In DNA, the CDR3 is TGTGCCAGCAGCCCCAAGGGAGGACAGTACTACAATGAGCAGTTCTTC. This translates into CASSPKGGQYYNEQFF. The whole variable domain, filled in from reference TRBV5-4 and TRBJ2-1, reads ETGVTQSPTHLIKTRGQQVTLRCSSQSGHNTVSWYQQALGQGPQFIFQYYREEENGRGNFPPRFSGLQFPNYSSELNVNALELDDSALYLCASSPKGGQYYNEQFFGPGTRLTVL.

There are a few counts of this clonotype. V gene TRBV10-2 combines with J gene TRBJ1-5; D is unclear. Trimming cost V 4 bases and J 7 bases, with 8 bases left between them. Germline V CDR1 and CDR2: WSHSY, SAAADI. This CDR3 is built from 12 residues. The CDR3 reads CASSGQGQPQHF. As DNA, the CDR3 is TGCGCCAGCAGTGGACAAGGACAGCCCCAGCATTTT.

This clonotype was counted between two and nine times. The CDR3 DNA follows: TGTGCCAGCAGCTTGGCCACGGGCCTAGCGGCCTCGCTGCAGTACTTC. This codes for CASSLATGLAASLQYF. The V call is TRBV5-4, the J call TRBJ2-7; TRBD2 matches at 7 bases. J lost 9 bases, V lost 0 bases, and 15 bases had no gene match. Germline V gene sequence: CDR1 SGHNT, CDR2 YYREEE (reference sequence). The CDR3 totals 16 residues.

This clonotype turned up a few times. The rearrangement joins TRBV21-1 to TRBJ2-7. TRBV21-1 corresponds to a pseudogene. The CDR3 spans 13 residues. The CDR3: CASSKAEVGEQYF. DNA for the CDR3: TGTGCCAGCAGCAAAGCAGAGGTAGGGGAGCAGTACTTC.

This clonotype has only a few counts. The V and J genes are TRBV19 and TRBJ2-3; TRBD2 matches 7 bases. The CDR3 consists of 14 residues. CDR1 LNHDA and CDR2 SQIVND come from the germline V gene (reference sequence). With V trimmed by 5 bases and J by 5 bases, 7 bases remained unmatched. This CDR3 is CASSAAGVGDTQYF. In nucleotides, the CDR3 is TGTGCCAGTAGTGCGGCGGGAGTGGGAGATACGCAGTATTTT.

Ten or more counts support this clonotype. This sequence joins TRBV28 and TRBJ2-7; no clear D gene. The V gene lost 7 bases and the J gene lost 0 bases, with 7 bases spanning the gap. The CDR3 sequence is 12 residues long. In germline, CDR1 is MDHEN, CDR2 SYDVKM. CDR3 in DNA: TGTGCCAGCATTTCGGCCTCCTACGAGCAGTACTTC. Its protein product is CASISASYEQYF.

This clonotype has ten or more counts. The CDR3 protein is CASGDRTYEQYF. For the CDR3, the DNA is TGTGCCAGCGGGGACCGGACCTACGAGCAGTACTTC. The chain carries TRBV12-3 or TRBV12-4 and TRBJ2-7; D is tentatively TRBD1 or TRBD2 (5 bases each). Trimming stripped 8 bases from V and 2 bases from J, with 10 bases between. The CDR3 runs 12 residues.

This clonotype appeared many times. This chain uses TRBV7-2 with TRBJ1-5; D is unclear. Germline loops: CDR1 SGHTA, CDR2 FQGNSA. The CDR3 runs 15 residues. The V end lost 0 bases, the J end lost 1 base, and 7 bases lay between the germline ends. CDR3 sequence reads: CASSLAGNSNQPQHF. The CDR3, as DNA: TGTGCCAGCAGCTTAGCAGGGAACAGCAATCAGCCCCAGCATTTT.

The rearrangement uses TRBV6-2 or TRBV6-3 and TRBJ2-1; the match to TRBD2 covers 7 bases. The CDR3 loop spans 14 amino acids. Unmatched junction bases numbered 13, after V lost 7 bases and J lost 10 bases. The germline V gene encodes CDR1 MNHEY and CDR2 SVGEGT. CDR3 DNA: TGTGCCAGCAAACCCGGGACTAAAGTACCCGAGCAGTTCTTC. Encoded protein: CASKPGTKVPEQFF.

This clonotype showed up just a few times. This chain uses TRBV15 with TRBJ2-3; possible D gene TRBD1, 6 bases. CDR3 length: 15 amino acids. With 6 bases removed from V and 3 bases from J, the gap between germline ends came to 16 bases. The germline gives CDR1 LNHNV, CDR2 YYDKDF (reference sequence). CDR3 DNA sequence: TGTGCCACCAGATCTAGGGGGAGTGGGACAGATACGCAGTATTTT. Protein: CATRSRGSGTDTQYF.

This clonotype came up many times. This chain links TRBV7-9 with TRBJ1-4; unclear D gene. V lost 2 bases and J lost 0, with 7 bases in between. This CDR3 is 15 amino acids long. Germline V gives CDR1 SEHNR, CDR2 FQNEAQ (reference sequence). CDR3 loop: CASSLYGSTNEKLFF. DNA of the CDR3: TGTGCCAGCAGCTTATACGGCTCAACTAATGAAAAACTGTTTTTT.

This clonotype has a handful of counts. The rearrangement links TRBV10-3 to TRBJ2-7; tentatively, D is TRBD1 (5 bases). With 4 bases removed from V and 0 bases from J, the gap between germline ends came to 10 bases. This CDR3 has 14 amino acids. Germline values: CDR1 ENHRY, CDR2 SYGVKD. In DNA, the CDR3 is TGTGCCATCAGTGCGCAGGGTGGCTCCTACGAGCAGTACTTC. Protein: CAISAQGGSYEQYF.

The J gene is TRBJ2-1, the V gene TRBV7-2; 15 nucleotides line up with TRBD2. From germline, CDR1 is SGHTA and CDR2 FQGNSA. The CDR3 loop spans 18 amino acids. The trim removed 2 bases at V and 2 bases at J, leaving 4 bases unmatched. The CDR3 nucleotides are TGTGCCAGCAGCTTACCGGGACTAGCGGGAGGAACCTACAATGAGCAGTTCTTC. Its protein product is CASSLPGLAGGTYNEQFF. Drawing the rest from reference TRBV7-2 and TRBJ2-1, the complete variable domain is GAGVSQSPSNKVTEKGKDVELRCDPISGHTALYWYRQSLGQGLEFLIYFQGNSAPDKSGLPSDRFSAERTGGSVSTLTIQRTQQEDSAVYLCASSLPGLAGGTYNEQFFGPGTRLTVL.

A remark on this clonotype: Possible read error: a much larger clone is one base away. V is TRBV4-3 and J is TRBJ2-3, with 10 nucleotides matching TRBD2. CDR1 LGHNA and CDR2 YSLEER come from the germline V gene. This CDR3 has 16 amino acids. The DNA for the CDR3 is TGCGCCAGCAGCCGAGGACTAGCGGAGCGCACAGATATGCAGTATTTT. Translated, it gives CASSRGLAERTDMQYF.

In its sample, this clonotype was seen many times. The chain joins TRBV12-3 or TRBV12-4 to TRBJ2-1; D gene uncertain. The CDR3 spans 11 residues. V was clipped by 3 bases and J by 10 bases, with 7 bases between them. As DNA, the CDR3 is TGTGCCAGCAGTTTCATTGGGGAGCAGTTCTTC. Residues: CASSFIGEQFF.

This clonotype occurred a few times. This chain connects TRBV11-3 to TRBJ2-1; D perhaps matches TRBD2 (5 bases). V lost 3 bases and J lost 9, with 9 bases in between. The CDR3 is 12 amino acids. The V gene's germline CDR1 is SGHNT and CDR2 YENEEA. The CDR3 region is CASSFSGSEQFF. The DNA of the CDR3 is TGTGCCAGCAGCTTTTCGGGAAGTGAGCAGTTCTTC. Combining the CDR3 with reference TRBV11-3 and TRBJ2-1 gives the whole variable domain EAGVVQSPRYKIIEKKQPVAFWCNPISGHNTLYWYLQNLGQGPELLIRYENEEAVDDSQLPKDRFSAERLKGVDSTLKIQPAELGDSAVYLCASSFSGSEQFFGPGTRLTVL.